The entry below describes one T cell receptor beta chain. Its antigen remains unknown. Construction of the TCRbeta library involved unique molecular identifiers. TCRdb reprocessed the PCR reads via MiXCR and lists one record per CDR3 protein. The repertoire has some 840,000 distinct CDR3 sequences, 16% of them found once; the top ten carry just under 5%. This entry is derived from a study of T-cell reconstitution after alpha-beta-depleted transplantation in children. Whole-study results and caveats: At the one-year point after transplant, T-cell counts and TCRbeta diversity were found to come mostly from T cells that had been newly produced. There were some patients whose high TCRbeta diversity at day 60 came from surviving recipient T cells and thymic progenitors. Reportedly, roughly two months post-transplant, alpha-beta T cells arose from several hundred expanded graft clones.

With 4 bases clipped from V and 5 bases from J, the junction kept 5 bases outside the gene matches. The CDR3 is 14 amino acids. Germline CDR1 reads SGHRS; CDR2 reads YFSETQ. The specimen was PBMCs, mostly from graft donor cells, collected 360 days after TCRalphabeta/CD19-depleted stem cell transplant. This TCR derives from a male patient younger than 18 who had a stem cell transplant for acute lymphoblastic leukemia, so the T cells may come from the graft donor. This sequence joins TRBV5-1 and TRBJ2-5; 10 nucleotides match TRBD2. For the CDR3, the DNA is TGCGCCAGCAGCAATAGCGGGAGGACTGAGACCCAGTACTTC. This encodes CASSNSGRTETQYF.